The 13 T cell receptor beta chains given below trace back to one sample, sequenced in a study of blood T cell repertoires in COVID-19. TCRdb's copy holds only in-frame clones and misses some; the assay was immunoSEQ multiplex PCR. The sample has about 280,000 clones, approximately 81% seen once. Sequencing input: PBMCs or T cells enriched from blood (not recorded which). These receptors were collected from a woman between 50 and 59 years old who had recovered from COVID-19.

The CDR3 here is CASSSTENTEAFF. CDR3 nucleotides: TGTGCCAGCAGTTCGACAGAGAACACTGAAGCTTTCTTT. The chain has TRBV12-3 or TRBV12-4 and TRBJ1-1, with a tentative D call TRBD1 (5 bases). The CDR3 has 13 amino acids. V lost 4 bases and J 1 base, leaving 7 bases between the germline ends.

There are a few counts of this clone. The chain is built from TRBV19 and TRBJ1-5, with 8 bases identical to TRBD1. CDR1 and CDR2 (germline): LNHDA, SQIVND (reference sequence). The CDR3 has 16 residues. Trimming at V came to 1 base and at J to 3 bases, leaving 5 bases not matched to a gene. The CDR3 reads CASSIGPGGFNQPQHF. The DNA of the CDR3 is TGTGCCAGTAGTATAGGCCCAGGGGGCTTCAATCAGCCCCAGCATTTT.

This chain joins TRBV30 and TRBJ1-2, with a possible D match to TRBD1 (5 bases). CDR1 GTSNPN and CDR2 SVGIG come from the germline V gene (reference sequence). The CDR3 has 12 residues. The germline V and J ends were trimmed by 2 bases and 7 bases, with 11 bases remaining between them. The CDR3 sequence: CAWSRQSGGYTF. In DNA form, the CDR3 reads TGTGCCTGGAGTCGACAGTCTGGTGGCTACACCTTC.

This clone was seen more than once but under ten times. CDR3 in DNA: TGTGCCACCAGTGAGAGGACAGGGAGAAGTGAGCAGTTCTTC. Translated: CATSERTGRSEQFF. The V and J genes are TRBV24-1 and TRBJ2-1, with 8 bases fitting TRBD1. Germline assignment: CDR1 KGHDR and CDR2 SFDVKD. The V gene end was trimmed by 4 bases and the J gene end by 9 bases; junction bases not matched to a gene: 7. The CDR3 consists of 14 residues.

The genes are TRBV10-2 and TRBJ2-5; 10 positions match TRBD2. V was clipped by 8 bases and J by 1 base; unmatched bases: 10. The CDR3 length is 16 residues. The V gene's germline CDR1 is WSHSY and CDR2 SAAADI. The CDR3 sequence: CASWNGLAERQETQYF. CDR3 nucleotides: TGCGCCAGCTGGAATGGACTAGCGGAACGCCAAGAGACCCAGTACTTC.

The rearrangement joins TRBV6-5 to TRBJ1-6; D not certain. CDR3 length: 15 amino acids. Between the trimmed V and J ends, which lost 10 bases and 9 bases, there was a span of 22 bases. Germline V lookup: CDR1 MNHEY, CDR2 SVGAGI. The CDR3: CATLIRTREGSPLHF. The CDR3 DNA follows: TGTGCCACTCTCATCCGGACGCGGGAGGGTTCACCCCTCCACTTT.

The chain links TRBV7-9 to TRBJ1-3; TRBD1 matches 8 bases. From germline, CDR1 is SEHNR and CDR2 FQNEAQ (reference sequence). The CDR3 loop spans 16 amino acids. The V gene end was trimmed by 2 bases and the J gene end by 4 bases; junction bases not matched to a gene: 7. The CDR3 sequence is CASSLSDRGAGNTIYF. CDR3 DNA: TGTGCCAGCAGCTTATCAGACAGGGGCGCCGGAAACACCATATATTTT.

The rearrangement joins TRBV6-5 to TRBJ1-2; no firm D call. Deletions cut 5 bases from V and 7 bases from J, with 14 bases between. Germline V gives CDR1 MNHEY, CDR2 SVGAGI. The CDR3 length is 13 residues. CDR3: CASSTLPGSGYTF. CDR3 DNA sequence: TGTGCCAGCAGTACCCTCCCGGGGAGTGGCTACACCTTC.

The chain joins TRBV4-3 to TRBJ2-3; 11 bases line up with TRBD2. The V segment lost 4 bases and the J segment 4 bases; nucleotides outside the gene matches: 16. CDR3 size: 19 residues. The V gene's germline CDR1 is LGHNA and CDR2 YSLEER. The CDR3 DNA follows: TGCGCCAGCAGCCTCCAACTCACTAGCGGGAGTGCAAGAGCAGATACGCAGTATTTT. This translates into CASSLQLTSGSARADTQYF.

The rearrangement joins TRBV5-1 to TRBJ2-2, with D uncertain. Trimming removed 0 bases from V and 0 bases from J, with 9 bases in between. Germline V gene lookup returns CDR1 SGHRS and CDR2 YFSETQ. The CDR3 spans 16 residues. Here the CDR3 reads CASSLGVVTNTGELFF. DNA for the CDR3: TGCGCCAGCAGCTTGGGAGTAGTAACGAACACCGGGGAGCTGTTTTTT.

CDR3 coding DNA: TGCGCCAGCAGCTTGGCCTTATCAGAAGAGACCCAGTACTTC. Residues: CASSLALSEETQYF. The chain carries TRBV5-1 and TRBJ2-5, with no clear D. CDR3 length: 14 amino acids. Germline values: CDR1 SGHRS, CDR2 YFSETQ. Between the trimmed V and J ends, which lost 0 bases and 3 bases, there was a span of 9 bases.

The rearrangement joins TRBV5-1 to TRBJ2-7; 9 nucleotides line up with TRBD1. The J segment lost 4 bases and the V segment lost 3 bases, leaving 17 bases of the junction unmatched. The CDR3 contains 18 residues. The germline CDR1 and CDR2 sequences are SGHRS and YFSETQ. The CDR3, as DNA: TGCGCCAGCAGCTCTACAAGATTTTACCGGGACAGGGAATACGAGCAGTACTTC. The encoded protein is CASSSTRFYRDREYEQYF. The full variable domain, rest sourced from reference TRBV5-1 and TRBJ2-7, is KAGVTQTPRYLIKTRGQQVTLSCSPISGHRSVSWYQQTPGQGLQFLFEYFSETQRNKGNFPGRFSGRQFSNSRSEMNVSTLELGDSALYLCASSSTRFYRDREYEQYFGPGTRLTVT.

V gene TRBV3-1 (or the pseudogene TRBV3-2) combines with J gene TRBJ2-3; 9 bases match TRBD2. With 0 bases clipped from V and 6 bases from J, the junction kept 4 bases outside the gene matches. The CDR3 runs 15 residues. Per germline, CDR1 LGHDT and CDR2 YNNKEL (reference sequence). The CDR3 protein is CASSQEGTSWDTQYF. CDR3 DNA: TGTGCCAGCAGCCAAGAGGGGACTAGCTGGGATACGCAGTATTTT.